These 25 T cell receptor beta chains originate from one sample sequenced in a study of Ad26.COV2.S vaccination and SARS-CoV-2 variants listed by TCRdb under 2021. Per the publication, the treatment or condition label means: roughly 18 received Ad26.COV2.S at low or high dose, single or two shots; roughly five received placebo; per-sample allocation not given. Repertoires of vaccine and placebo recipients were sequenced from samples collected on day 63 after the first injection. Library creation used the immunoSEQ multiplex PCR assay. Entries here come from immuneACCESS through TCRdb and include only in-frame sequences with V and J called. Some clones fail to appear in such tables; in the studies checked, an unresolved V gene covers under half of the shortfall, and the cause of the remainder is unknown. Counted in this sample were under 250,000 clones; about 83% of them appeared once. The ten largest account for roughly 3% of the sample.

Sequences were derived from peripheral blood, sampled in a trial of Ad26.COV2.S vaccine versus placebo. The source is a person between 18 and 60 years old who received the Ad26.COV2.S COVID-19 vaccine or a placebo.

The chain is built from TRBV5-8 and TRBJ2-1; D is undetermined. V was pared by 0 bases and J by 6 bases, with 19 bases between. Germline loops: CDR1 SGHTS, CDR2 YDEGEE. The CDR3 sequence is 17 residues long. The CDR3 is CASSLGLVVVGLNEQFF. The CDR3 DNA sequence: TGTGCCAGCAGCTTGGGCCTGGTGGTTGTGGGCCTCAATGAGCAGTTCTTC. Filled out from reference TRBV5-8 and TRBJ2-1, the complete variable domain reads EAGVTQSPTHLIKTRGQQATLRCSPISGHTSVYWYQQALGLGLQFLLWYDEGEERNRGNFPPRFSGRQFPNYSSELNVNALELEDSALYLCASSLGLVVVGLNEQFFGPGTRLTVL.

This sequence joins TRBV4-3 and TRBJ1-6; D gene ambiguous. CDR3 size: 16 residues. Germline V gene sequence: CDR1 LGHNA, CDR2 YSLEER. V shed 2 bases and J shed 8 bases, with 16 bases lying between them. CDR3 sequence (DNA): TGCGCCAGCAGCCAAACAGCCCCCAAATCGGATTCACCCCTCCACTTT. Translation gives CASSQTAPKSDSPLHF.

The V and J genes are TRBV12-3 or TRBV12-4 and TRBJ2-2; perhaps TRBD2 as D (5 bases). CDR3 length equals 13 residues. V was clipped by 6 bases and J by 6 bases, with 11 bases between them. DNA for the CDR3: TGTGCCAGCAGGGTACTAGGTCCCGGGGAGCTGTTTTTT. Protein product: CASRVLGPGELFF.

The count of this clone is one. The chain employs TRBV7-8 and TRBJ1-4, with no clear D. The V gene lost 7 bases and the J gene lost 6 bases, with 9 bases spanning the gap. Germline CDR1 is SGHVS and CDR2 is FQNEAQ. The CDR3 covers 12 residues. CDR3 in DNA: TGTGCCAGCACCGTAGGGTATGAAAAACTGTTTTTT. This encodes CASTVGYEKLFF.

This clone appeared a few times. The chain recombines TRBV27 with TRBJ1-1, with D perhaps matching TRBD1 (5 bases). Germline loops: CDR1 MNHEY, CDR2 SMNVEV (reference sequence). The CDR3 totals 10 residues. Trimming removed 8 bases from V and 5 bases from J, with 6 bases in between. The CDR3 DNA reads as TGTGCCAGCGGGGGAACTGAAGCTTTCTTT. The encoded protein is CASGGTEAFF.

This clone is a singleton in its sample. Compared with germline, one end of the junction differs, possibly owing to a read error. This chain joins TRBV30 and TRBJ1-2; D is unclear. In germline, CDR1 is GTSNPN, CDR2 SVGIG (reference sequence). The CDR3 runs to 11 residues. In nucleotides, the CDR3 is TGTGCCTGGAGTGTAATTACTAAGGAGGCCTTC. This codes for CAWSVITKEAF.

This sequence joins TRBV7-9 and TRBJ2-2; 10 bases are shared with TRBD1. Germline values: CDR1 SEHNR, CDR2 FQNEAQ (reference sequence). The CDR3 spans 17 residues. With 4 bases clipped from V and 0 bases from J, the junction kept 5 bases outside the gene matches. The CDR3 reads CASSSGTGVANTGELFF. The CDR3 DNA reads TGTGCCAGCAGCTCCGGGACAGGGGTGGCGAACACCGGGGAGCTGTTTTTT.

The V and J genes are TRBV5-8 and TRBJ2-3; no reliable D call. V lost 0 bases, J lost 7 bases, and 12 bases lay in between. Germline V gene lookup returns CDR1 SGHTS and CDR2 YDEGEE. This CDR3 region has 14 residues. The CDR3 DNA reads TGTGCCAGCAGCTTGGAAAATAGGAGAAATACGCAGTATTTT. Amino acids: CASSLENRRNTQYF. The full variable domain, with the rest looked up from reference TRBV5-8 and TRBJ2-3, is EAGVTQSPTHLIKTRGQQATLRCSPISGHTSVYWYQQALGLGLQFLLWYDEGEERNRGNFPPRFSGRQFPNYSSELNVNALELEDSALYLCASSLENRRNTQYFGPGTRLTVL.

The V gene is TRBV6-2 or TRBV6-3, the J gene TRBJ2-3; 8 nucleotides line up with TRBD2. V was clipped by 6 bases and J by 7 bases; unmatched bases: 18. The CDR3 consists of 17 residues. Germline loops: CDR1 MNHEY, CDR2 SVGEGT. Here the CDR3 DNA reads TGTGCCAGCAGCCCCCGGGGGGGCGGCGGGATCGTAAATACGCAGTATTTT. Encoded protein: CASSPRGGGGIVNTQYF.

J is TRBJ1-1 and V is TRBV18; no definite D call. V shed 4 bases and J shed 0 bases, with 9 bases lying between them. The CDR3 extends over 14 amino acids. CDR1 KGHSH and CDR2 LQKENI come from the germline V gene. Written as DNA, the CDR3 is TGTGCCAGCTCACGTAATGGCCTGAACACTGAAGCTTTCTTT. Translated: CASSRNGLNTEAFF.

This sequence joins TRBV3-1 (or the pseudogene TRBV3-2) and TRBJ2-5, with D possibly being TRBD2 (5 bases). This CDR3 has 15 residues. Germline values: CDR1 LGHDT, CDR2 YNNKEL (reference sequence). V was cut by 0 bases and J by 5 bases, with 13 bases left in between. The CDR3 spells CASSQDHLASETQYF. For the CDR3, the DNA is TGTGCCAGCAGCCAAGATCATCTAGCAAGCGAGACCCAGTACTTC.

The rearrangement links TRBV6-6 to TRBJ1-5; D unresolved. The CDR3 sequence is 13 residues long. Trimming cost V 6 bases and J 4 bases, with 10 bases left between them. Germline assignment: CDR1 MNHNY and CDR2 SVGAGI (reference sequence). The CDR3 here is CASRAGRNQPQHF. The CDR3 coding sequence is TGTGCCAGCAGGGCGGGGAGAAATCAGCCCCAGCATTTT.

The chain joins TRBV7-3 to TRBJ2-3, with 7 bases matching TRBD2. In germline, CDR1 is SGHTA, CDR2 FQGTGA. V shed 2 bases, J shed 3 bases, and the junction held 5 bases outside the gene matches. The CDR3 totals 15 residues. As DNA, the CDR3 is TGTGCCAGCAGCTTATCAGCGGGGAGGACAGATACGCAGTATTTT. The encoded protein is CASSLSAGRTDTQYF.

This clone has a single count. The chain carries TRBV6-1 and TRBJ1-5; D may be TRBD1 (5 bases). CDR3 length equals 15 residues. Trimming stripped 3 bases from V and 2 bases from J, with 11 bases between. CDR1 is MNHNS and CDR2 is SASEGT in the germline V gene. As DNA, the CDR3 is TGTGCCAGCAGTGAGGGGGGACTCCGCAATCAGCCCCAGCATTTT. Its translation is CASSEGGLRNQPQHF.

This clone was recorded only once. This sequence joins TRBV27 and TRBJ2-1, with TRBD2 matching 12 bases. This CDR3 is 15 amino acids long. CDR1 is MNHEY, CDR2 SMNVEV, per germline (reference sequence). The junction had 6 bases not matched to a gene; V was cut back by 6 bases and J by 6 bases. The CDR3 region has the DNA TGTGCCAGCAGGAGACTAGCGGGAGTTGTCAATGAGCAGTTCTTC. It codes for CASRRLAGVVNEQFF.

The chain is built from TRBV5-1 and TRBJ2-1; 12 bases fit TRBD2. Germline V gene lookup returns CDR1 SGHRS and CDR2 YFSETQ. V lost 4 bases and J lost 7; bases outside the gene matches: 12. This CDR3 is built from 17 residues. In DNA, the CDR3 is TGCGCCAGCAGCCCAACGTTACTAGCGGGGGGTCGGAATGAGCAGTTCTTC. This translates into CASSPTLLAGGRNEQFF.

V and J are TRBV29-1 and TRBJ2-5; D is undetermined. This CDR3 has 10 residues. The V and J ends lost 3 bases and 4 bases respectively, with 3 bases between them. The germline CDR1 and CDR2 sequences are SQVTM and ANQGSEA. CDR3 amino acids: CSVEAETQYF. The CDR3 DNA is TGCAGCGTTGAGGCAGAGACCCAGTACTTC. The complete variable domain, with remaining parts taken from reference TRBV29-1 and TRBJ2-5, reads SAVISQKPSRDICQRGTSLTIQCQVDSQVTMMFWYRQQPGQSLTLIATANQGSEATYESGFVIDKFPISRPNLTFSTLTVSNMSPEDSSIYLCSVEAETQYFGPGTRLLVL.

This sequence joins TRBV7-2 and TRBJ1-1, with D possibly being TRBD1 (5 bases). Trimming took 2 bases from V and 1 from J, leaving 8 bases between them. Germline V lookup: CDR1 SGHTA, CDR2 FQGNSA. The CDR3 spans 14 residues. The CDR3 here is CASSLRGTNTEAFF. As DNA, the CDR3 is TGTGCCAGCAGCTTAAGGGGAACGAACACTGAAGCTTTCTTT. Based on the CDR3 plus reference TRBV7-2 and TRBJ1-1, the full variable domain is GAGVSQSPSNKVTEKGKDVELRCDPISGHTALYWYRQSLGQGLEFLIYFQGNSAPDKSGLPSDRFSAERTGGSVSTLTIQRTQQEDSAVYLCASSLRGTNTEAFFGQGTRLTVV.

This chain connects TRBV30 to TRBJ2-3, with 7 bases fitting TRBD2. Germline V gene lookup returns CDR1 GTSNPN and CDR2 SVGIG (reference sequence). The CDR3 runs to 15 residues. V shed 4 bases and J 0 bases; nucleotides not matched to a gene: 7. The CDR3 DNA sequence: TGTGCCTGGAATCGAGGCGGGGGAAGCACAGATACGCAGTATTTT. Translation gives CAWNRGGGSTDTQYF.

The chain links TRBV18 to TRBJ2-1; 15 bases align to TRBD2. The J segment lost 7 bases and the V segment lost 4 bases, leaving 8 bases of the junction unmatched. The germline V gene has CDR1 KGHSH and CDR2 LQKENI. The CDR3 covers 17 residues. The CDR3 nucleotides are TGTGCCAGCTCACGTGGACTAGCGGGAGGGCCTGGAAATGAGCAGTTCTTC. Its protein product is CASSRGLAGGPGNEQFF.

This chain links TRBV7-3 with TRBJ1-1; 8 bases agree with TRBD1. CDR1 is SGHTA and CDR2 is FQGTGA in the germline V gene. V lost 5 bases and J lost 4; bases outside the gene matches: 3. The CDR3 totals 13 residues. The CDR3 is CASSPGQGTEAFF. The CDR3 bases are TGTGCCAGCAGCCCTGGACAGGGCACTGAAGCTTTCTTT.

This clone is a singleton in its sample. The chain recombines TRBV6-5 with TRBJ1-1; D perhaps matches TRBD1 (6 bases). Germline V lookup: CDR1 MNHEY, CDR2 SVGAGI. Deletions cut 6 bases from V and 2 bases from J, with 10 bases between. This CDR3 is built from 13 residues. CDR3 protein: CASRTGYNTEAFF. CDR3 sequence (DNA): TGTGCCAGCAGAACAGGGTATAACACTGAAGCTTTCTTT.

This clone was observed a handful of times. This chain uses TRBV3-1 (or the pseudogene TRBV3-2) with TRBJ2-7; 9 bases align to TRBD1. Germline-derived CDR1 and CDR2 are LGHDT and YNNKEL (reference sequence). The CDR3 has 16 residues. With V trimmed by 0 bases and J by 4 bases, 7 bases remained unmatched. CDR3 region: CASSQELPGQGYEQYF. In DNA, the CDR3 is TGTGCCAGCAGCCAAGAATTGCCGGGACAGGGTTACGAGCAGTACTTC.

This chain connects TRBV7-9 to TRBJ2-3; tentative D call: TRBD2 (6 bases). Deletions cut 1 base from V and 4 bases from J, with 15 bases between. Germline assignment: CDR1 SEHNR and CDR2 FQNEAQ (reference sequence). The CDR3 extends over 16 amino acids. In DNA, the CDR3 is TGTGCCAGCAGCTTAGACGGCGGGGCTAGGGCAGATACGCAGTATTTT. It translates to CASSLDGGARADTQYF.

This clone was counted only a few times. The gene calls are TRBV2 and TRBJ1-5, with 7 nucleotides matching TRBD1. V lost 5 bases, J lost 3 bases, and 4 bases stayed unmatched. Germline V gene lookup returns CDR1 SNHLY and CDR2 FYNNEI. The CDR3 spans 14 residues. The CDR3 loop reads CASSTGQNNQPQHF. The CDR3 DNA reads TGTGCCAGCAGTACGGGACAGAACAATCAGCCCCAGCATTTT.